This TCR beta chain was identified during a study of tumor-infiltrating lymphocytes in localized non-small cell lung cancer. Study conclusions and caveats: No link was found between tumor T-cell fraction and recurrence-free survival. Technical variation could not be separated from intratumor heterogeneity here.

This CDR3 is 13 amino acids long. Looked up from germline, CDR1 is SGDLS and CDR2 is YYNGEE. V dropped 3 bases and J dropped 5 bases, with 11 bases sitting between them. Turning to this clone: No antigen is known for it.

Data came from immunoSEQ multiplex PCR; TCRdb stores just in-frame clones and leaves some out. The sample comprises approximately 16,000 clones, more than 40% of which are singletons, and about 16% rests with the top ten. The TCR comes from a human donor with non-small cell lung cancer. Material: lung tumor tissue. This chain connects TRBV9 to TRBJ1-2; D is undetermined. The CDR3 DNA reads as TGTGCCAGCAGCGCATCCGTTGGGTATGGCTACACCTTC. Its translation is CASSASVGYGYTF.